This TCR beta chain was documented in a study of blood T cell repertoires in COVID-19. As for the study in general: From the United States, Italy and Spain came samples of acute and convalescent COVID-19. PBMCs, B-cell-depleted T cells, or T cells provided the cDNA or gDNA that made up the material.

Per the authors' pipeline: Reference gene primer amplification gave nucleated cell count estimates. Only in-frame clones appear in the TCRdb table, and some are missing; sequencing was by immunoSEQ multiplex PCR. V, J and clone size derive from that table, while D and trimming were established from the DNA sequence. The top ten hold about 6.8% of the sample, which has 120,000 or so clones, more than 60% seen once. The CDR3 covers 16 residues. The V gene lost 1 base and the J gene lost 8 bases, with 18 bases spanning the gap. Germline V lookup: CDR1 SGHVS, CDR2 FQNEAQ. Sample: peripheral blood. This TCR came from a man in his 70s with acute or convalescent COVID-19. This chain uses TRBV7-8 with TRBJ2-1, with D possibly matching TRBD2 (6 bases). Here the CDR3 DNA reads TGTGCCAGCAGCTTAGGGGTAGCGGTCCAGACCCATGAGCAGTTCTTC. Encoded protein: CASSLGVAVQTHEQFF.